This TCR beta chain was retrieved from a study of blood T cell repertoires in COVID-19. Background on the study: Whether acute or convalescent, the COVID-19 samples came from the United States, Italy and Spain. PBMCs, B-cell-depleted T cells, or T cells provided the cDNA or gDNA that made up the material.

Germline lookup yields CDR1 SQVTM and CDR2 ANQGSEA. This CDR3 spans 13 amino acids. The germline V and J ends were trimmed by 6 bases and 5 bases, with 16 bases remaining between them. Authors' methods: Estimated nucleated cell counts came from reference gene primer amplification. Method: immunoSEQ multiplex PCR; TCRdb's copy keeps in-frame clones and lacks some. That table furnishes V, J and clone size, whereas the DNA furnished D and trimming. The sample shows 200,000 to 300,000 clones, 84% of them seen only once. The receptor comes from a man aged 40-49 years who had recovered from COVID-19. This rearrangement joins TRBV29-1 to TRBJ2-5, with D perhaps matching TRBD2 (6 bases). Specimen: peripheral blood. CDR3 residues: CSVRGTLGETQYF. The CDR3 bases are TGCAGCGTCCGCGGGACTTTAGGGGAGACCCAGTACTTC.